This T cell receptor (beta chain) derives from a study of CD8+CD57+ T cells in acquired aplastic anemia. By flow cytometry, patients selected for sequencing had shown an expansion of CD8+CD57+ cells. The TCR beta profiling, which covered VDJ combination and CDR3 sequence, was carried out using genomic DNA as the template. TCRdb used MiXCR to reprocess the reads, holding one entry per CDR3 protein. This sample has approximately 220,000 distinct CDR3 sequences, with about half found just once. Germline CDR1 is SGHRS and CDR2 is YFSETQ. The CDR3 extends over 15 amino acids. Points on this clonotype: The junction departs from germline at one end; a sequencing error may be responsible.

The sequenced sample was sorted CD4+, CD8+, or CD8+CD57+ T cells (not recorded which) from PBMCs. The chain combines TRBV5-1 with TRBJ2-3; a possible D gene is TRBD2 (5 bases). The sequence derives from a human donor with aplastic anemia. As DNA, the CDR3 is TGCGCCGGCAGCTTGGACTGGGCCGGGTCAGATACGCAGTATTTT. As protein: CAGSLDWAGSDTQYF. Using reference TRBV5-1 and TRBJ2-3 for the parts outside the CDR3, the full variable domain is KAGVTQTPRYLIKTRGQQVTLSCSPISGHRSVSWYQQTPGQGLQFLFEYFSETQRNKGNFPGRFSGRQFSNSRSEMNVSTLELGDSALYLCAGSLDWAGSDTQYFGPGTRLTVL.